This T cell receptor beta chain was sequenced during a study of blood T cell repertoires in COVID-19. Study information: Both acute and convalescent COVID-19 samples were obtained from the United States, Italy and Spain. PBMCs, B-cell-depleted T cells, or T cells provided the cDNA or gDNA that made up the material.

The CDR3 is made up of 18 amino acids. Per the germline V gene, CDR1 is SGHTA and CDR2 is FQGNSA. The ends lost 5 bases at V and 2 bases at J; junction bases unmatched: 8. In the study's own analysis: Amplified reference gene primers provided the basis for estimating nucleated cell counts. Repertoires were generated with immunoSEQ multiplex PCR, while TCRdb's copy carries only in-frame clones and drops some. V, J and clone size were drawn from that table, and D and trimming were deduced from the DNA. The sample records 150,000 to 200,000 clones, about 91% being singletons. This clone is a singleton in its sample.

Specimen: peripheral blood. The sequence was obtained from a woman in her forties or fifties with acute or convalescent COVID-19. V is TRBV7-2 and J is TRBJ2-6, with TRBD2 identical over 11 bases. For the CDR3, the DNA is TGTGCCAGCAGCACCGGGCTAGCGGGAGGAACTGGGGCCAACGTCCTGACTTTC. This gives the protein CASSTGLAGGTGANVLTF.